This is a list of T cell receptor beta chains from one sample in a study of cytomegalovirus exposure and HLA in healthy donors. TCRdb keeps only in-frame clones here, not all; method: immunoSEQ multiplex PCR. This table holds some 130,000 clones, about 80% found once. Specimen: PBMCs. These receptors all stem from a man younger than 40 in good health and CMV-seronegative. The conserved cysteine and the conserved F or W are not part of the CDR3 here. D genes are given only for firm matches.

D	V	CDR3
TRBD1	TRBV4-3	ASSQGTGGENEQF
NA	TRBV11-2	ASSLNYGTLSYNEQF
TRBD2	TRBV4-2	ASSQGVSSGVGSYNEQF
NA	TRBV15	ATSRDLVVGNEQF
NA	TRBV30	AWSALREKLF
NA	TRBV27	ASSPWEGHQPQH
NA	TRBV10-1	ASSLQGITEAF
NA	TRBV6-1	ASSEGHRGTQY
NA	TRBV5-6	ASSLGTHYNEQF
NA	TRBV4-2	ASSQDRATDTQY
NA	TRBV18	ASSPQAHEQF
NA	TRBV11-2	ASSLGAGYEQY
NA	TRBV13	ASSLSRISGNTEAF
TRBD1	TRBV4-1	ASSQVGTGQGNYGYP
NA	TRBV12-5	ASGFSIGGSEAF
NA	TRBV27	ARSGGPGETQY
TRBD2	TRBV9	ASSVGWSGSSYEQY
TRBD1	TRBV7-3	ASSRTGSYTGELF
TRBD1	TRBV7-2	ASSRKDRGHNTEAF
TRBD1	TRBV19	ASSRNRGDEQY
TRBD1	TRBV5-1	ASSRTGGTEAF
TRBD1	TRBV2	ASSVPGQGLTEGYEQF
TRBD2	TRBV9	ASSVFERGYEQY
NA	TRBV4-3	ASSQGQGSENTIY
TRBD1	TRBV11-2	ASSLVGLGQGMGETQY
NA	TRBV5-1	ASSLDSPNTEAF